The entry below describes one TCR beta chain. Sequenced by immunoSEQ multiplex PCR; TCRdb stores in-frame clones only, minus some. The table lists 250,000 to 350,000 clones, approximately 84% of them singletons. This entry comes from a study of blood T cell repertoires in COVID-19. Study at large: Material from acute and convalescent COVID-19 was sourced from the United States, Italy and Spain. The cDNA or gDNA used as material had been derived from T cells, B-cell-depleted T cells, or PBMCs.

Seattle researchers signed up patients amid active infection and tracked them longitudinally. The receptor was isolated from a human donor with COVID-19, enrolled during active disease. The donor label of this sample is uncertain. Material: peripheral blood.

For the CDR3, the DNA is TGTGCCAGCAGCCGGGGGGGGAGAGGTCAGCCCCAGCATTTT. Translated, it gives CASSRGGRGQPQHF. The genes are TRBV13 and TRBJ1-5; the D gene is possibly TRBD1 (5 bases). This CDR3 is 14 amino acids long. Per the germline V gene, CDR1 is PRHDT and CDR2 is FYEKMQ (reference sequence). V was pared by 5 bases and J by 6 bases, with 14 bases between.